Below are 3 T cell receptor beta chains sequenced from a single sample in a study of OX40 agonist ivuxolimab in advanced cancers. Generated by immunoSEQ multiplex PCR, the TCRdb table keeps only in-frame clones and is missing some. The sample has roughly 73,000 clones, about 90% seen once. The sample consisted of CD4+ or CD8+ T cells sorted from blood, taken in a trial of the OX40 agonist ivuxolimab. Every receptor here comes from an adult with an advanced solid tumor such as melanoma, head and neck, liver or kidney cancer.

The chain couples TRBV11-3 to TRBJ1-1; no reliable D call. Germline V gene lookup returns CDR1 SGHNT and CDR2 YENEEA. The CDR3 runs 13 residues. V lost 1 base and J lost 11, with 14 bases in between. CDR3 amino acids: CASSLAADTVAFF. The CDR3 DNA is TGTGCCAGCAGCTTAGCCGCGGATACGGTCGCTTTCTTT.

The J gene is TRBJ1-1, the V gene TRBV9; no clear D. Per germline, CDR1 SGDLS and CDR2 YYNGEE. Trimming cost V 0 bases and J 3 bases, with 6 bases left between them. This CDR3 is 13 amino acids long. CDR3 bases: TGTGCCAGCAGCGTAGGAGGGTACACTGAAGCTTTCTTT. Protein sequence: CASSVGGYTEAFF.

The rearrangement uses TRBV19 and TRBJ1-1; 8 bases line up with TRBD1. The CDR3 runs 14 residues. V trimming: 5 bases; J trimming: 4 bases; junction bases outside the gene matches: 6. Germline V gene sequence: CDR1 LNHDA, CDR2 SQIVND (reference sequence). The CDR3 DNA is TGTGCCAGTAGTGTACAGGGGGATGGCACTGAAGCTTTCTTT. It codes for CASSVQGDGTEAFF.